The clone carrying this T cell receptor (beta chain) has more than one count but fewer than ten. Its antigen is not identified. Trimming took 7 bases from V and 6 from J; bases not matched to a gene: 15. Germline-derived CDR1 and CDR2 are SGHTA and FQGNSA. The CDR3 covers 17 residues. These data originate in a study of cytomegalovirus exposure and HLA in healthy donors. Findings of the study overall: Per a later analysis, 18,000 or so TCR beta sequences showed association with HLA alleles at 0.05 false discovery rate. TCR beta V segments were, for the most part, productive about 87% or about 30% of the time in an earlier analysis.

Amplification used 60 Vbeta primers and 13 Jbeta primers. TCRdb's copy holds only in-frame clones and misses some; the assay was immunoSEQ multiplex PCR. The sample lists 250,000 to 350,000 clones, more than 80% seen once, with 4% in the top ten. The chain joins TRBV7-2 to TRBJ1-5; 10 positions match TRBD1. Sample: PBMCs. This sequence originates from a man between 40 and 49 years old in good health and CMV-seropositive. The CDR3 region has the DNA TGTGCCAGCACCATTTCGTCGACAGGGGGCTCGAGTCAGCCCCAGCATTTT. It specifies CASTISSTGGSSQPQHF.